The clone carrying this T cell receptor beta chain showed up just a few times. Its antigen is still unknown. With 60 Vbeta and 13 Jbeta primers, the PCR was carried out. Using immunoSEQ multiplex PCR, the repertoire was profiled, and TCRdb retains in-frame clones only, with some absent. The sample records 80,000 to 100,000 clones, about 80% being singletons. This entry belongs to a study of cytomegalovirus exposure and HLA in healthy donors. Study conclusions and caveats: Presence/absence results assume similar sequencing depth per donor, which may not hold.

The CDR3 runs to 12 residues. V lost 8 bases, J lost 4 bases, and 11 bases lay in between. The V gene's germline CDR1 is KGHSH and CDR2 LQKENI. Sequenced input: PBMCs. The V and J genes are TRBV18 and TRBJ1-2; D unclear. The receptor was derived from a man younger than 30 in good health and CMV-seropositive. This CDR3 reads CASRREGYGYTF. CDR3 coding DNA: TGTGCCAGCCGCCGTGAGGGCTATGGCTACACCTTC.